These T cell receptor beta chains were read from a single sample in a study of blood T cells in healthy people across ages. One entry per CDR3 protein results from TCRdb running MiXCR on the 5' RACE reads. The sample carries 1.5 million to 2 million distinct CDR3 sequences, just under 50% recorded once. Sequencing was performed on blood. Receptors originate from a middle-aged woman in good health. Each CDR3 is given with its conserved first and last residue. Each record gives: J gene, CDR3 length, V gene, clone size, D gene, CDR3 DNA, CDR3 protein. A D gene is named only where the DNA matches it firmly. Expanded clones are given a class, and other clones once, few, many or no size at all.

j_gene: TRBJ1-2; len: 12; v_gene: TRBV25-1; abundance: .; d_gene: .; CDR3nt: TGTGCCAGCAGTCAAGTCCCAGATGGCTACACCTTC; CDR3aa: CASSQVPDGYTF
j_gene: TRBJ2-4; len: 15; v_gene: TRBV28; abundance: few; d_gene: TRBD1; CDR3nt: TGTGCCAGCAGCCCTACCGGGACAGGGTTGGGGGAGCAGTACTTC; CDR3aa: CASSPTGTGLGEQYF
j_gene: TRBJ2-7; len: 15; v_gene: TRBV6-1; abundance: .; d_gene: .; CDR3nt: TGTGCCAGCAGTAAAGCGCCTGGTCGGGGGCACGAGCAGTACTTC; CDR3aa: CASSKAPGRGHEQYF
j_gene: TRBJ2-3; len: 15; v_gene: TRBV7-9; abundance: few; d_gene: TRBD2; CDR3nt: TGTGCCAGCAGCCGGGGACTAGCGGTCTCAGATACGCAGTATTTT; CDR3aa: CASSRGLAVSDTQYF
j_gene: TRBJ2-3; len: 15; v_gene: TRBV20-1; abundance: .; d_gene: .; CDR3nt: TGCAGTGCTAGGCCTCTCCAGGGGACCACAAATACGCAGTATTTT; CDR3aa: CSARPLQGTTNTQYF
j_gene: TRBJ1-6; len: 16; v_gene: TRBV6-1; abundance: .; d_gene: .; CDR3nt: TGTGCCAGCAGTGATTTTGGGGGATCCTATAATTCACCCCTCCACTTT; CDR3aa: CASSDFGGSYNSPLHF
j_gene: TRBJ2-7; len: 17; v_gene: TRBV12-3/TRBV12-4; abundance: .; d_gene: .; CDR3nt: TGTGCCAGCAGTCCTCCACACGACATATATTCCTCCTACGAGCAGTACTTC; CDR3aa: CASSPPHDIYSSYEQYF
j_gene: TRBJ2-3; len: 14; v_gene: TRBV24-1; abundance: .; d_gene: TRBD1; CDR3nt: TGTGCCACCTCAGGACAGGGGGCGACAGATACGCAGTATTTT; CDR3aa: CATSGQGATDTQYF
j_gene: TRBJ2-5; len: 14; v_gene: TRBV20-1; abundance: .; d_gene: .; CDR3nt: TGCAGTGCTAGAACGGGCGGAGGTTGGGAGACCCAGTACTTC; CDR3aa: CSARTGGGWETQYF
j_gene: TRBJ1-5; len: 19; v_gene: TRBV6-2/TRBV6-3; abundance: .; d_gene: TRBD1; CDR3nt: TGTGCCAGCAGCCCTCCCCCCCGTATTTGGACAGGGCGCAATCAGCCCCAGCATTTT; CDR3aa: CASSPPPRIWTGRNQPQHF
j_gene: TRBJ2-7; len: 15; v_gene: TRBV9; abundance: .; d_gene: .; CDR3nt: TGTGCCAGCACGGTCCGGCACTTTCGCTCCTACGAGCAGTACTTC; CDR3aa: CASTVRHFRSYEQYF
j_gene: TRBJ2-1; len: 13; v_gene: TRBV13; abundance: .; d_gene: .; CDR3nt: TGTGCCAGCAGTTTTAATAGCGGAGAGACCCAGTTCTTC; CDR3aa: CASSFNSGETQFF
j_gene: TRBJ2-1; len: 15; v_gene: TRBV6-6; abundance: .; d_gene: .; CDR3nt: TGTGCCAGCAGTTACTCGAAGGACACCGACAATGAGCAGTTCTTC; CDR3aa: CASSYSKDTDNEQFF
j_gene: TRBJ2-6; len: 16; v_gene: TRBV20-1; abundance: .; d_gene: .; CDR3nt: TGCAGTGCTATTCCCCTGGCGGACTCTGGGGCCAACGTCCTGACTTTC; CDR3aa: CSAIPLADSGANVLTF
j_gene: TRBJ1-5; len: 15; v_gene: TRBV7-9; abundance: .; d_gene: TRBD1; CDR3nt: TGTGCCAGCAGCTTAAGCCAGGGGGACAATCAGCCCCAGCATTTT; CDR3aa: CASSLSQGDNQPQHF
j_gene: TRBJ1-2; len: 15; v_gene: TRBV4-2; abundance: few; d_gene: TRBD1; CDR3nt: TGTGCCAGCAGCCAAGATTGGACAGGGAACTATGGCTACACCTTC; CDR3aa: CASSQDWTGNYGYTF
j_gene: TRBJ2-4; len: 12; v_gene: TRBV6-4; abundance: few; d_gene: TRBD1; CDR3nt: TGTGCCAGCAGTTCGAAGGACAGGGCCGGGTACTTC; CDR3aa: CASSSKDRAGYF
j_gene: TRBJ2-5; len: 15; v_gene: TRBV7-9; abundance: .; d_gene: .; CDR3nt: TGTGCCAGCAGCAAAGCACCTAGGAAAATGAGTGAGCAGTACTTC; CDR3aa: CASSKAPRKMSEQYF
j_gene: TRBJ2-1; len: 19; v_gene: TRBV4-1; abundance: .; d_gene: .; CDR3nt: TGCGCCAGCAGCCAAGATCCGGGTGCCCGGGCCAACCAAAACAATGAGCAGTTCTTC; CDR3aa: CASSQDPGARANQNNEQFF
j_gene: TRBJ2-5; len: 16; v_gene: TRBV7-8; abundance: once; d_gene: TRBD1; CDR3nt: TGTGCCAGCAGCTTAGTAGGGACAGCCTCACAAGAGACCCAGTACTTC; CDR3aa: CASSLVGTASQETQYF
j_gene: TRBJ2-5; len: 14; v_gene: TRBV6-2/TRBV6-3; abundance: few; d_gene: .; CDR3nt: TGTGCCAGCAGTTCCCCCGGCGTCGCTGAGACCCAGTACTTC; CDR3aa: CASSSPGVAETQYF
j_gene: TRBJ2-7; len: 16; v_gene: TRBV12-3/TRBV12-4; abundance: .; d_gene: TRBD1; CDR3nt: TGTGCCAGCAGTTCCGGGACAGATGTTAGCTCCTACGAGCAGTACTTC; CDR3aa: CASSSGTDVSSYEQYF
j_gene: TRBJ2-5; len: 14; v_gene: TRBV5-6; abundance: .; d_gene: .; CDR3nt: TGTGCCAGCACCCATTCTTTGGGAGTGGAGACCCAGTACTTC; CDR3aa: CASTHSLGVETQYF
j_gene: TRBJ2-1; len: 14; v_gene: TRBV6-5; abundance: .; d_gene: .; CDR3nt: TGTGCCAGCAGCCCGGCAAGGGGAGACAATGAGCAGTTCTTC; CDR3aa: CASSPARGDNEQFF
j_gene: TRBJ2-7; len: 13; v_gene: TRBV29-1; abundance: .; d_gene: .; CDR3nt: TGCAGCGTTTTGGGAGGGGGGTCCTACGAGCAGTACTTC; CDR3aa: CSVLGGGSYEQYF
j_gene: TRBJ2-3; len: 16; v_gene: TRBV24-1; abundance: few; d_gene: .; CDR3nt: TGTGCCACCAGTGATTTTCGGGGGTTTAGCACAGATACGCAGTATTTT; CDR3aa: CATSDFRGFSTDTQYF
j_gene: TRBJ1-2; len: 15; v_gene: TRBV5-1; abundance: .; d_gene: .; CDR3nt: TGCGCCAGCAGCTTGGGGGGAAGGAACCACTATGGCTACACCTTC; CDR3aa: CASSLGGRNHYGYTF
j_gene: TRBJ1-2; len: 13; v_gene: TRBV12-3/TRBV12-4; abundance: few; d_gene: .; CDR3nt: TGTGCCAGCAGTTTATCACAGGACTATGGCTACACCTTC; CDR3aa: CASSLSQDYGYTF
j_gene: TRBJ1-6; len: 14; v_gene: TRBV5-1; abundance: few; d_gene: .; CDR3nt: TGCGCCAGCAGCGCCGGACGGATTAATTCACCCCTCCACTTT; CDR3aa: CASSAGRINSPLHF
j_gene: TRBJ2-5; len: 15; v_gene: TRBV28; abundance: .; d_gene: TRBD1; CDR3nt: TGTGCCAGCCAAAACGACAGGGGGCTGGGGAAGACCCAGTACTTC; CDR3aa: CASQNDRGLGKTQYF
j_gene: TRBJ2-7; len: 15; v_gene: TRBV7-9; abundance: .; d_gene: .; CDR3nt: TGTGCCAGCAGCTACCGAGCAGGGAGCTCCTACGAGCAGTACTTC; CDR3aa: CASSYRAGSSYEQYF
j_gene: TRBJ2-6; len: 18; v_gene: TRBV7-8; abundance: .; d_gene: TRBD2; CDR3nt: TGTGCCAGCAGCTTAGGGCTAGCGGGGGACTCTGGGGCCAACGTCCTGACTTTC; CDR3aa: CASSLGLAGDSGANVLTF
j_gene: TRBJ1-4; len: 13; v_gene: TRBV5-4; abundance: .; d_gene: .; CDR3nt: TGTGCCAGCAGCATTGGGTCCGATGAAAAACTGTTTTTT; CDR3aa: CASSIGSDEKLFF
j_gene: TRBJ2-3; len: 13; v_gene: TRBV4-3; abundance: .; d_gene: .; CDR3nt: TGCGCCAGCAGCCAAGCAGAGAGGCATACGCAGTATTTT; CDR3aa: CASSQAERHTQYF
j_gene: TRBJ2-7; len: 15; v_gene: TRBV7-2; abundance: few; d_gene: .; CDR3nt: TGTGCCAGCAGCCACCGTCACAGGGCAAACTACGAGCAGTACTTC; CDR3aa: CASSHRHRANYEQYF
j_gene: TRBJ2-3; len: 14; v_gene: TRBV6-1; abundance: .; d_gene: TRBD1; CDR3nt: TGTGCCAGCAGCCTCGGGACAGGCTCCAATACGCAGTATTTT; CDR3aa: CASSLGTGSNTQYF